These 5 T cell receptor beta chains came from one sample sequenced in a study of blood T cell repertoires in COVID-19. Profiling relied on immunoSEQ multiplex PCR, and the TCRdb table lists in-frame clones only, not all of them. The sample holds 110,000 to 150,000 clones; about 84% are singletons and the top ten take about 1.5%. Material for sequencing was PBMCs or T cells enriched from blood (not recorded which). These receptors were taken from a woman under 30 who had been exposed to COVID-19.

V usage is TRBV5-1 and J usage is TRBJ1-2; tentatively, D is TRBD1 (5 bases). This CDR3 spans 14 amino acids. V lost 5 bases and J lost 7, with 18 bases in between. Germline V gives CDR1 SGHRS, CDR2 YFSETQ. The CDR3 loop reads CASREDGRDAGYTF. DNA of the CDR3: TGCGCCAGCAGGGAGGACGGGCGGGACGCTGGCTACACCTTC.

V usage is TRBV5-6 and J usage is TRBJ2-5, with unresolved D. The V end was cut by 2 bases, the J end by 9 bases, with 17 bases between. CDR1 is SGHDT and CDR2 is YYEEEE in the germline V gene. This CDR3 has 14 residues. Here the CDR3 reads CASSFWVEVTAQYF. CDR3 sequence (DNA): TGTGCCAGCAGCTTCTGGGTTGAGGTTACGGCCCAGTACTTC.

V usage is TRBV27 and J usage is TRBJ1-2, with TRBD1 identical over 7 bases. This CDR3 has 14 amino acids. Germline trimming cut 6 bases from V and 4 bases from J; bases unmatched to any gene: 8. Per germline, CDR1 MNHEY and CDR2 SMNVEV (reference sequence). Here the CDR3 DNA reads TGTGCCAGCAGGGAGACAGGGATCCTCTATGGCTACACCTTC. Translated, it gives CASRETGILYGYTF.

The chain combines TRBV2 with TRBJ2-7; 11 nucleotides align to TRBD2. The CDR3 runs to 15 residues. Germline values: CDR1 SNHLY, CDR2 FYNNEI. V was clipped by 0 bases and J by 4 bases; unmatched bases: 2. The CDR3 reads CASSEAGTSGYEQYF. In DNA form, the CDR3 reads TGTGCCAGCAGTGAAGCGGGGACTAGCGGATACGAGCAGTACTTC.

The CDR3 loop reads CASSPSPWTSGSPRGTGELFF. In DNA form, the CDR3 reads TGTGCCAGCAGCCCCTCTCCCTGGACTAGCGGCTCTCCACGGGGCACCGGGGAGCTGTTTTTT. The rearrangement uses TRBV28 and TRBJ2-2; 10 bases agree with TRBD2. This CDR3 comprises 21 residues. The V segment lost 6 bases and the J segment 4 bases; nucleotides outside the gene matches: 23. Germline V gene lookup returns CDR1 MDHEN and CDR2 SYDVKM.